This TCR beta chain was observed in a study of T cells in Graves' hyperthyroidism and ophthalmopathy. Study conclusions and caveats: Ophthalmopathy and stable hyperthyroidism were told apart by a 13 V-J model.

Patients aged 18 to 65 with hyperthyroidism were newly diagnosed, with duration under 2 months. The authors obtained PBMCs from over 8 ml of fresh peripheral blood. Regions amplified from RNA transcripts were the TCR beta CDR3 regions. Initially, a first-round RT-PCR of the TCR CDR3 employed the HTBI primer set. From the multiplex PCR reads, TCRdb called clonotypes with MiXCR, one entry per CDR3 protein. The top ten clones hold 8.9% of a sample with about 840,000 distinct CDR3 sequences, approximately 40% of them seen once. Germline values: CDR1 SQVTM, CDR2 ANQGSEA. This CDR3 contains 13 residues. V gave up 6 bases and J gave up 0 bases, with 11 bases separating them. Remarks on this clonotype: Its matching antigen is unknown.

The material sequenced was blood. The receptor was derived from a young man with Graves' hyperthyroidism. The chain recombines TRBV29-1 with TRBJ1-1, with D tentatively TRBD1 (5 bases). The CDR3 DNA reads TGCAGCGTAGCTTTGGACATGAACACTGAAGCTTTCTTT. This encodes CSVALDMNTEAFF.